The TCR beta chain under discussion was sequenced for a study of technical replicates of blood from a few donors. Repertoires were generated with immunoSEQ multiplex PCR, while TCRdb's copy carries only in-frame clones and drops some. The sample shows about 81,000 clones, approximately 96% of them seen only once. Germline lookup yields CDR1 SGHAT and CDR2 FQNNGV. This CDR3 has 16 residues. The ends lost 5 bases at V and 0 bases at J; junction bases unmatched: 3. The V and J genes are TRBV11-2 and TRBJ2-6, with TRBD1 matching 8 bases. This sequence was found in a human donor in good health. The sequencing input was T cells isolated from PBMCs. The CDR3 is CASSRDRFSGANVLTF. The CDR3 nucleotides are TGTGCCAGCAGCCGGGACAGGTTCTCTGGGGCCAACGTCCTGACTTTC.